This TCR beta chain comes out of a study of Ad26.COV2.S vaccination and SARS-CoV-2 variants. Study overall: The trial was COV1001 and the donor's arm was Ad26.COV2.S. Donor got 5x10^10 or 1x10^11 viral particles of Ad26.COV2.S.

Assay: immunoSEQ multiplex PCR; the TCRdb copy retains only in-frame clones and omits some. In the table there are over 450,000 clones, 80% to 90% of which are singletons. Study-level findings and limits: Reported post-vaccination CD8+ and CD4+ T cell responses to spike showed substantial breadth. Total T cell responses were possibly underestimated by TCR breadth and depth analyses.

Regarding treatment: roughly 18 received Ad26.COV2.S at low or high dose, single or two shots; 5 received placebo; per-sample allocation not given. The samples were gathered on day 63 after the first injection of vaccine or placebo. Note on this clone: The target antigen is unknown.

The sequence was obtained from a person between 18 and 65 years old who received the Ad26.COV2.S COVID-19 vaccine or a placebo. The material sequenced was peripheral blood, taken in a trial of Ad26.COV2.S vaccine versus placebo.

CDR3: CASSKEGQGARQPQHF. The CDR3 bases are TGTGCCAGTAGTAAGGAGGGACAGGGGGCTCGGCAGCCCCAGCATTTT. The rearrangement uses TRBV19 and TRBJ1-5; 12 bases fit TRBD1. Germline loops: CDR1 LNHDA, CDR2 SQIVND (reference sequence). This CDR3 is 16 amino acids long. V was clipped by 4 bases and J by 7 bases; unmatched bases: 8.